Each of the 17 T cell receptor beta chains below was sequenced from the same sample in a study of shared clonotypes between healthy human individuals. Produced via immunoSEQ multiplex PCR; TCRdb's table is partial and in-frame only. The sample contains about a million clones, around 76% of which appear only once. The sequencing input was memory CD4+ T cells sorted from blood. The subset is: CD45RA-negative fraction. These receptors originate from a man aged 18 to 29 in good health.

The count of this clone is one. CDR3 in amino acids: CASSPRGGIKTQYF. The DNA of the CDR3 is TGCGCCAGCAGCCCCCGCGGGGGGATCAAGACCCAGTACTTC. This sequence joins TRBV4-1 and TRBJ2-5, with 8 bases that match TRBD2. Germline V gene data show CDR1 as MGHRA and CDR2 as YSYEKL. The CDR3 is 14 residues long. The V segment lost 4 bases and the J segment 6 bases; nucleotides outside the gene matches: 7.

The chain combines TRBV19 with TRBJ1-1; TRBD1 agrees at 8 bases. Looked up from germline, CDR1 is LNHDA and CDR2 is SQIVND (reference sequence). Germline trimming cut 4 bases from V and 4 bases from J; bases unmatched to any gene: 8. This CDR3 is built from 15 residues. The chain's CDR3 is CASSTVAGGFTEAFF. DNA of the CDR3: TGTGCCAGTAGTACCGTGGCAGGGGGCTTCACTGAAGCTTTCTTT.

This clone was picked up a small number of times. This sample includes further DNA sequences coding for the same CDR3. The rearrangement joins TRBV5-1 to TRBJ2-5; TRBD2 might be the D (7 bases). CDR1 and CDR2 from the germline V gene are SGHRS and YFSETQ. V lost 0 bases to trimming and J lost 5 bases, with 11 bases between them. The CDR3 has 14 amino acids. CDR3 sequence (DNA): TGCGCCAGCAGCTTGGTCGGGGGGCAGGAGACCCAGTACTTC. The encoded protein is CASSLVGGQETQYF.

This clone was seen a handful of times. V gene TRBV5-1 combines with J gene TRBJ2-3; the match to TRBD2 covers 9 bases. J lost 0 bases, V lost 2 bases, and 7 bases had no gene match. CDR3 size: 17 residues. The germline gives CDR1 SGHRS, CDR2 YFSETQ. CDR3 amino acids: CASSFHGLAGSTDTQYF. The CDR3 DNA reads TGCGCCAGCAGCTTCCATGGGCTAGCGGGAAGCACAGATACGCAGTATTTT. The full variable domain, its missing parts supplied by reference TRBV5-1 and TRBJ2-3, is KAGVTQTPRYLIKTRGQQVTLSCSPISGHRSVSWYQQTPGQGLQFLFEYFSETQRNKGNFPGRFSGRQFSNSRSEMNVSTLELGDSALYLCASSFHGLAGSTDTQYFGPGTRLTVL.

The chain uses TRBV7-9 and TRBJ2-1; a possible D gene is TRBD1 (6 bases). The CDR3 has 14 amino acids. Looked up from germline, CDR1 is SEHNR and CDR2 is FQNEAQ (reference sequence). V shed 5 bases and J shed 2 bases, with 10 bases lying between them. The CDR3 is CASSLEGAYNEQFF. CDR3 bases: TGTGCCAGCAGCCTCGAGGGGGCCTACAATGAGCAGTTCTTC.

The J gene is TRBJ2-3, the V gene TRBV7-9, with D possibly being TRBD2 (6 bases). This CDR3 contains 14 residues. The germline V and J ends were trimmed by 3 bases and 2 bases, with 9 bases remaining between them. CDR1 is SEHNR, CDR2 FQNEAQ, per germline (reference sequence). In DNA form, the CDR3 reads TGTGCCAGCAGCTTGATGCGGGACACAGATACGCAGTATTTT. Its protein is CASSLMRDTDTQYF.

The chain's CDR3 is CASLNPGLYNEQFF. DNA of the CDR3: TGCGCCAGCCTGAATCCGGGCTTATACAATGAGCAGTTCTTC. V and J are TRBV10-2 and TRBJ2-1, with unresolved D. The CDR3 has 14 amino acids. The germline V gene has CDR1 WSHSY and CDR2 SAAADI. The germline V and J ends were trimmed by 8 bases and 4 bases, with 15 bases remaining between them.

V is TRBV2 and J is TRBJ2-5, with TRBD2 identical over 9 bases. J gave up 4 bases and V 0 bases, and 6 bases lay outside the gene matches. This CDR3 has 16 amino acids. In germline, CDR1 is SNHLY, CDR2 FYNNEI. CDR3 nucleotide sequence: TGTGCCAGCAGTGAAGCGGTAGCGGGAGCGGGAGAGACCCAGTACTTC. Encoded protein: CASSEAVAGAGETQYF.

This chain connects TRBV7-9 to TRBJ2-7; D not certain. The V gene lost 5 bases and the J gene lost 4 bases, with 18 bases spanning the gap. CDR1 and CDR2 from the germline V gene are SEHNR and FQNEAQ (reference sequence). The CDR3 sequence is 15 residues long. The CDR3 sequence: CASSPRLGQSYEQYF. The DNA of the CDR3 is TGTGCCAGCAGCCCCCGTCTAGGTCAAAGTTACGAGCAGTACTTC.

In this sample, this clone turned up many times. This chain joins TRBV11-3 and TRBJ2-3, with a tentative D call TRBD2 (5 bases). CDR3 length: 15 residues. Per the germline V gene, CDR1 is SGHNT and CDR2 is YENEEA. Trimming removed 5 bases from V and 2 bases from J, with 14 bases in between. The CDR3 nucleotides are TGTGCCAGCAGCCTTTCTAGCTCCTACACAGATACGCAGTATTTT. Amino acids: CASSLSSSYTDTQYF.

Worth noting for this clone: Additional DNA sequences in this sample encode the identical CDR3. The V call is TRBV6-5, the J call TRBJ1-1; D uncertain. V lost 8 bases, J lost 2 bases, and 12 bases lay in between. The CDR3 loop spans 13 amino acids. CDR1 is MNHEY and CDR2 is SVGAGI in the germline V gene. For the CDR3, the DNA is TGTGCCAGCCGGCCGGGCGGAAACACTGAAGCTTTCTTT. Protein product: CASRPGGNTEAFF.

The chain employs TRBV5-1 and TRBJ2-5, with a tentative D call TRBD1 (6 bases). Germline V lookup: CDR1 SGHRS, CDR2 YFSETQ. The CDR3 sequence is 14 residues long. V lost 1 base to trimming and J lost 5 bases, with 12 bases between them. The CDR3 sequence: CASSLQLRGETQYF. The CDR3 nucleotides read TGCGCCAGCAGCTTGCAATTAAGGGGGGAGACCCAGTACTTC.

V and J are TRBV10-1 and TRBJ2-3; 11 bases are shared with TRBD2. Germline CDR1 and CDR2: WNHNN and SYGVQD (reference sequence). The length of the CDR3 is 15 residues. The J segment lost 4 bases and the V segment lost 3 bases, leaving 3 bases of the junction unmatched. This chain's CDR3 is CASSEASGRSDTQYF. CDR3 nucleotide sequence: TGCGCCAGCAGTGAAGCTAGCGGGAGGTCAGATACGCAGTATTTT.

The CDR3 region is CASSTGGGGIWEQYF. The CDR3 nucleotides are TGTGCCAGCAGCACCGGTGGAGGCGGCATCTGGGAGCAGTACTTC. The rearrangement joins TRBV7-2 to TRBJ2-7, with D perhaps TRBD2 (5 bases). The ends were cut back, 5 bases at V and 7 bases at J, with 21 bases in the middle. The germline CDR1 and CDR2 sequences are SGHTA and FQGNSA. CDR3 size: 15 residues.

The V call is TRBV28, the J call TRBJ2-3; perhaps TRBD2 as D (6 bases). Trimming took off 6 bases at V and 2 bases at J, with 15 bases between the two ends. Germline assignment: CDR1 MDHEN and CDR2 SYDVKM. This CDR3 contains 15 residues. DNA for the CDR3: TGTGCCAGCAGCGATACCGGGAGCCTCACAGATACGCAGTATTTT. It specifies CASSDTGSLTDTQYF. The entire variable domain, with the rest obtained from reference TRBV28 and TRBJ2-3, is as follows: DVKVTQSSRYLVKRTGEKVFLECVQDMDHENMFWYRQDPGLGLRLIYFSYDVKMKEKGDIPEGYSVSREKKERFSLILESASTNQTSMYLCASSDTGSLTDTQYFGPGTRLTVL.

The CDR3 protein is CAISESNTGELFF. The CDR3 DNA reads as TGTGCCATCAGTGAGTCTAACACCGGGGAGCTGTTTTTT. The genes are TRBV10-3 and TRBJ2-2; D remains ambiguous. The CDR3 has 13 residues. The ends were cut back, 0 bases at V and 2 bases at J, with 1 base in the middle. Per the germline V gene, CDR1 is ENHRY and CDR2 is SYGVKD.

This chain links TRBV5-5 with TRBJ2-3, with 12 bases aligning to TRBD2. The J segment lost 5 bases and the V segment lost 0 bases, leaving 4 bases of the junction unmatched. Germline assignment: CDR1 SGHKS and CDR2 YYEKEE (reference sequence). The CDR3 extends over 16 amino acids. In DNA, the CDR3 is TGTGCCAGCAGCTTGGGACTAGCGGGAGTGGGAGATACGCAGTATTTT. This translates into CASSLGLAGVGDTQYF.